A single sample gave rise to the 28 T cell receptor beta chains below, sequenced in a study of T cell changes during pregnancy in multiple sclerosis (dated 2019 in TCRdb). Library method: the immunoSEQ multiplex PCR assay. TCRdb holds this immuneACCESS table with in-frame rearrangements only. Some clones are missing; in checked studies, unresolved V genes explain under half, and the rest has no known cause. Within this sample are approximately 83,000 clones, with about 93% of them counted one time only. 3.5% to 4.5% of the sample is held by the ten biggest clonotypes. Sequences were derived from peripheral blood, sampled in the first trimester of pregnancy. The receptors were gathered from a female donor with multiple sclerosis, enrolled in a pregnancy study.

The chain carries TRBV19 and TRBJ1-2; tentative D call: TRBD1 (6 bases). The germline gives CDR1 LNHDA, CDR2 SQIVND (reference sequence). This CDR3 spans 12 amino acids. V dropped 5 bases and J dropped 4 bases, with 8 bases sitting between them. The CDR3 coding sequence is TGTGCCAGTAGTGTCAGGGGCTATGGCTACACCTTC. Its protein is CASSVRGYGYTF.

The V and J genes are TRBV6-5 and TRBJ1-1; weak D call: TRBD1 (5 bases). Germline CDR1 is MNHEY and CDR2 is SVGAGI. This CDR3 has 13 amino acids. V lost 6 bases and J lost 0, with 8 bases in between. Here the CDR3 DNA reads TGTGCCAGCAGAAAGGGGTTGAACACTGAAGCTTTCTTT. It encodes CASRKGLNTEAFF.

The rearrangement links TRBV4-1 to TRBJ1-5; D uncertain. V was clipped by 0 bases and J by 3 bases, with 12 bases between them. Germline CDR1 reads MGHRA; CDR2 reads YSYEKL. The CDR3 covers 16 residues. The CDR3 sequence: CASSQENSFPNQPQHF. CDR3 nucleotides: TGCGCCAGCAGCCAAGAGAACAGTTTCCCCAATCAGCCCCAGCATTTT.

The rearrangement links TRBV6-5 to TRBJ1-3, with D perhaps TRBD1 (5 bases). Trimming removed 0 bases at V and 4 bases at J, with 10 bases between. Germline V gives CDR1 MNHEY, CDR2 SVGAGI. The CDR3 extends over 15 amino acids. CDR3 sequence: CASSYSPGEGNTIYF. In DNA, the CDR3 is TGTGCCAGCAGTTACTCTCCGGGGGAAGGAAACACCATATATTTT.

The CDR3, as DNA: TGTGCCAGCAGCTTGGGGACGCCGACAGTAGTAGGGGAGACCCAGTACTTC. Amino acid sequence: CASSLGTPTVVGETQYF. This chain links TRBV5-5 with TRBJ2-5; tentative D call: TRBD1 (5 bases). Germline V gene data show CDR1 as SGHKS and CDR2 as YYEKEE (reference sequence). CDR3 length: 17 amino acids. The germline V and J ends were trimmed by 0 bases and 5 bases, with 20 bases remaining between them.

This chain links TRBV30 with TRBJ1-5, with D perhaps matching TRBD1 (5 bases). Trimming took off 0 bases at V and 5 bases at J, with 14 bases between the two ends. This CDR3 spans 15 amino acids. The V gene's germline CDR1 is GTSNPN and CDR2 SVGIG (reference sequence). CDR3 nucleotide sequence: TGTGCCTGGAGTGTACGGGGGGGAGTCGATCAGCCCCAGCATTTT. Encoded protein: CAWSVRGGVDQPQHF.

This clone has a single count. The genes are TRBV6-1 and TRBJ2-7; perhaps TRBD2 as D (5 bases). V was clipped by 2 bases and J by 3 bases, with 11 bases between them. This CDR3 is 14 amino acids long. The germline V gene encodes CDR1 MNHNS and CDR2 SASEGT. CDR3 nucleotides: TGTGCCAGCAGTGAATTTGTGGGGAGCTACGAGCAGTACTTC. Protein product: CASSEFVGSYEQYF.

The gene calls are TRBV7-3 and TRBJ2-1, with 9 positions matching TRBD2. V gave up 5 bases and J gave up 7 bases; unmatched junction bases: 18. Germline V gene data show CDR1 as SGHTA and CDR2 as FQGTGA. The CDR3 covers 18 residues. The DNA of the CDR3 is TGTGCCAGCAGCAAACAGGGTGGCAGCGGGGGGCTCCAGAATGAGCAGTTCTTC. Its protein is CASSKQGGSGGLQNEQFF. The full variable domain, completed using reference TRBV7-3 and TRBJ2-1, is GAGVSQTPSNKVTEKGKYVELRCDPISGHTALYWYRQSLGQGPEFLIYFQGTGAADDSGLPNDRFFAVRPEGSVSTLKIQRTERGDSAVYLCASSKQGGSGGLQNEQFFGPGTRLTVL.

The chain recombines TRBV5-6 with TRBJ2-7; 7 nucleotides agree with TRBD1. The V and J ends lost 2 bases and 4 bases, in that order; junction bases with no gene match: 9. Germline V CDR1 and CDR2: SGHDT, YYEEEE. The CDR3 has 15 amino acids. In DNA, the CDR3 is TGTGCCAGCAGCTTAGAGACAGGGATGGGGTACGAGCAGTACTTC. As protein: CASSLETGMGYEQYF.

DNA of the CDR3: TGCGCCAGCAGCTTGGGGCGAAGGACAGGGACTAACACCGGGGAGCTGTTTTTT. It translates to CASSLGRRTGTNTGELFF. The chain uses TRBV5-1 and TRBJ2-2, with 8 bases that match TRBD1. Germline values: CDR1 SGHRS, CDR2 YFSETQ. The CDR3 is made up of 18 amino acids. V was clipped by 0 bases and J by 2 bases; unmatched bases: 9.

The chain joins TRBV9 to TRBJ1-2; D remains ambiguous. This CDR3 has 13 residues. The germline CDR1 and CDR2 sequences are SGDLS and YYNGEE. With 0 bases removed from V and 6 bases from J, the gap between germline ends came to 9 bases. CDR3 region: CASSVVSGDGYTF. In nucleotides, the CDR3 is TGTGCCAGCAGCGTAGTGAGTGGAGATGGCTACACCTTC.

V and J are TRBV2 and TRBJ1-4, with TRBD1 matching over 7 bases. The CDR3 covers 12 residues. Trimming at V came to 4 bases and at J to 14 bases, leaving 7 bases not matched to a gene. Germline V gene lookup returns CDR1 SNHLY and CDR2 FYNNEI. The CDR3 bases are TGTGCCAGCAGTGCCGGCACAGGGGTTCTGTTTTTT. Its protein is CASSAGTGVLFF. Using reference TRBV2 and TRBJ1-4 for the parts outside the CDR3, the full variable domain is EPEVTQTPSHQVTQMGQEVILRCVPISNHLYFYWYRQILGQKVEFLVSFYNNEISEKSEIFDDQFSVERPDGSNFTLKIRSTKLEDSAMYFCASSAGTGVLFFGSGTQLSVL.

The chain is built from TRBV10-1 and TRBJ1-1, with 9 bases that match TRBD1. This CDR3 comprises 14 residues. The V gene's germline CDR1 is WNHNN and CDR2 SYGVQD (reference sequence). V shed 6 bases, J shed 1 base, and the junction held 3 bases outside the gene matches. CDR3 residues: CASSLGQGNTEAFF. As DNA, the CDR3 is TGCGCCAGCAGCCTGGGACAGGGGAACACTGAAGCTTTCTTT.

CDR3 in amino acids: CASSLGRQIYAPLHF. The DNA of the CDR3 is TGTGCCAGCAGCTTAGGAAGACAGATATATGCACCCCTCCACTTT. V is TRBV7-9 and J is TRBJ1-6; a weak D match, TRBD1 (5 bases). This CDR3 has 15 residues. V was pared by 1 base and J by 11 bases, with 15 bases between. CDR1 and CDR2 (germline): SEHNR, FQNEAQ (reference sequence).

The chain joins TRBV7-8 to TRBJ1-5; TRBD1 matches 8 bases. This CDR3 has 15 amino acids. Looked up from germline, CDR1 is SGHVS and CDR2 is FQNEAQ. Trimming cost V 5 bases and J 2 bases; bases outside gene matches: 5. CDR3 in DNA: TGTGCCAGCAGCATGGGACAGGTCGGCAATCAGCCCCAGCATTTT. This translates into CASSMGQVGNQPQHF.

This chain links TRBV6-5 with TRBJ1-1; D possibly corresponds to TRBD1 (5 bases). The CDR3 loop spans 15 amino acids. Trimming stripped 7 bases from V and 4 bases from J, with 19 bases between. Germline-derived CDR1 and CDR2 are MNHEY and SVGAGI. This chain's CDR3 is CASMRGGWDGTEAFF. DNA for the CDR3: TGTGCCAGCATGCGGGGGGGATGGGATGGCACTGAAGCTTTCTTT.

This rearrangement joins TRBV10-1 to TRBJ2-3; TRBD1 matches at 12 bases. The length of the CDR3 is 15 residues. CDR1 and CDR2 (germline): WNHNN, SYGVQD (reference sequence). Trimming took 6 bases from V and 5 from J; bases not matched to a gene: 6. This CDR3 reads CASSGTGGAGDTQYF. CDR3 nucleotide sequence: TGCGCCAGCAGCGGGACAGGGGGCGCGGGAGATACGCAGTATTTT.

The J gene is TRBJ2-7, the V gene TRBV14; D gene unclear. The ends were cut back, 1 base at V and 6 bases at J, with 7 bases in the middle. The CDR3 is 12 residues long. Germline V gene lookup returns CDR1 SGHDN and CDR2 FVKESK. CDR3 in amino acids: CASSQVGFEQYF. DNA of the CDR3: TGTGCCAGCAGCCAAGTCGGGTTCGAGCAGTACTTC.

As concerns this clone: Since a much larger clone is just one base distant, this may be a read error. The V gene is TRBV5-4, the J gene TRBJ2-7; TRBD1 agrees at 7 bases. CDR3 length equals 13 residues. The germline V gene encodes CDR1 SGHNT and CDR2 YYREEE (reference sequence). Trimming took 3 bases from V and 1 from J; bases not matched to a gene: 1. The DNA for the CDR3 is TGTGCCAGCAGCTCGGGACAGTCCTACGAGCAGTACTTC. Its translation is CASSSGQSYEQYF.

The chain links TRBV7-9 to TRBJ1-6; D is ambiguous. Germline assignment: CDR1 SEHNR and CDR2 FQNEAQ (reference sequence). The V and J ends lost 1 base and 6 bases respectively, with 7 bases between them. The CDR3 extends over 14 amino acids. The CDR3 nucleotides are TGTGCCAGCAGCTTAGAGTCAGTTAATTCACCCCTCCACTTT. Its translation: CASSLESVNSPLHF.

This clone was counted a single time. V and J are TRBV6-1 and TRBJ2-7, with a tentative D call TRBD1 (6 bases). V gave up 6 bases and J gave up 0 bases, with 6 bases separating them. This CDR3 comprises 12 residues. Germline V gene sequence: CDR1 MNHNS, CDR2 SASEGT. The CDR3 sequence: CASRQGSYEQYF. The DNA for the CDR3 is TGTGCCAGCAGACAGGGCTCCTACGAGCAGTACTTC.

The CDR3 DNA reads as TGTGCCAGCAGTGTAGAACAGGGTCGGAATGAGCAGTTCTTC. It specifies CASSVEQGRNEQFF. V usage is TRBV6-4 and J usage is TRBJ2-1; possibly TRBD1 for D (6 bases). This CDR3 region has 14 residues. Trimming shortened V by 4 bases and J by 7 bases, and 14 bases separated the two germline ends. Germline V gene lookup returns CDR1 MRHNA and CDR2 SNTAGT.

J is TRBJ2-7 and V is TRBV19; D may be TRBD1 (6 bases). V shed 6 bases and J shed 6 bases, with 18 bases lying between them. CDR3 length equals 14 residues. Germline loops: CDR1 LNHDA, CDR2 SQIVND (reference sequence). The DNA of the CDR3 is TGTGCCAGTAGCCCCCGTGGGACACTAGTCGAGCAGTACTTC. Encoded protein: CASSPRGTLVEQYF.

This sequence joins TRBV14 and TRBJ1-6; D uncertain. Trimming left V 2 bases short and J 9 bases short, with 17 bases between. Germline loops: CDR1 SGHDN, CDR2 FVKESK. This CDR3 is 16 amino acids long. Here the CDR3 DNA reads TGTGCCAGCAGCCAAAGGGAGGCAGCGTCAGGTTCACCCCTCCACTTT. Translation gives CASSQREAASGSPLHF.

The rearrangement links TRBV19 to TRBJ1-5; 10 bases fit TRBD1. The CDR3 extends over 17 amino acids. The germline CDR1 and CDR2 sequences are LNHDA and SQIVND (reference sequence). J was trimmed by 4 bases and V by 7 bases; bases with no gene match: 13. The CDR3: CASTVTGQGIRNQPQHF. In nucleotides, the CDR3 is TGTGCCAGTACGGTGACGGGACAGGGGATTAGAAATCAGCCCCAGCATTTT. Full variable domain (outside the CDR3, taken from reference TRBV19 and TRBJ1-5): DGGITQSPKYLFRKEGQNVTLSCEQNLNHDAMYWYRQDPGQGLRLIYYSQIVNDFQKGDIAEGYSVSREKKESFPLTVTSAQKNPTAFYLCASTVTGQGIRNQPQHFGDGTRLSIL.

The J gene is TRBJ2-6, the V gene TRBV19, with 7 bases that match TRBD1. Germline CDR1 reads LNHDA; CDR2 reads SQIVND (reference sequence). The CDR3 spans 15 residues. J was trimmed by 2 bases and V by 5 bases; bases with no gene match: 3. CDR3 DNA sequence: TGTGCCAGTAGTCCCGGGACAGCTGGGGCCAACGTCCTGACTTTC. Its translation: CASSPGTAGANVLTF.

The chain employs TRBV27 and TRBJ2-5, with 7 bases that match TRBD1. The CDR3 contains 15 residues. V lost 7 bases, J lost 5 bases, and 13 bases stayed unmatched. Germline CDR1 MNHEY, CDR2 SMNVEV (reference sequence). For the CDR3, the DNA is TGTGCCAGCAACTCTTGGAGAGGGACAGCGGAGACCCAGTACTTC. Translation gives CASNSWRGTAETQYF.

This clone was seen once. V is TRBV5-4 and J is TRBJ1-4, with D perhaps TRBD1 (5 bases). CDR1 and CDR2 (germline): SGHNT, YYREEE (reference sequence). The V gene lost 7 bases and the J gene lost 5 bases, with 18 bases spanning the gap. The CDR3 length is 15 residues. The CDR3 DNA is TGTGCCAGCTCTGGAGGAAGGGGAGGGAATGAAAAACTGTTTTTT. Translated: CASSGGRGGNEKLFF.